This TCR beta chain was documented in a study of cytomegalovirus exposure and HLA in healthy donors. Study-wide findings and caveats: The study had only CMV serostatus as immune exposure information. Accurate prediction of most subjects' HLA-A and HLA-B alleles from TCR beta sequences was reported.

The sample holds one count of this clone. What it binds is not known. Donors counted as nominally healthy when sampled, yet unrecorded immune exposures were likely. The CDR3 runs 13 residues. With V trimmed by 2 bases and J by 4 bases, 0 bases remained unmatched. Per the germline V gene, CDR1 is KGHSH and CDR2 is LQKENI. This PCR relied on a set of 60 Vbeta primers and 13 Jbeta primers. Here immunoSEQ multiplex PCR was the method, and the copy in TCRdb shows in-frame clones only, minus some. This table has approximately 110,000 clones, 55% to 75% appearing once. The chain joins TRBV18 to TRBJ1-2; 8 bases map to TRBD1. This receptor was identified in a man younger than 45 in good health and CMV-seropositive. The sequenced sample was PBMCs. The CDR3 loop reads CASSPDRGYGYTF. CDR3 DNA sequence: TGTGCCAGCTCACCAGACAGGGGCTATGGCTACACCTTC.